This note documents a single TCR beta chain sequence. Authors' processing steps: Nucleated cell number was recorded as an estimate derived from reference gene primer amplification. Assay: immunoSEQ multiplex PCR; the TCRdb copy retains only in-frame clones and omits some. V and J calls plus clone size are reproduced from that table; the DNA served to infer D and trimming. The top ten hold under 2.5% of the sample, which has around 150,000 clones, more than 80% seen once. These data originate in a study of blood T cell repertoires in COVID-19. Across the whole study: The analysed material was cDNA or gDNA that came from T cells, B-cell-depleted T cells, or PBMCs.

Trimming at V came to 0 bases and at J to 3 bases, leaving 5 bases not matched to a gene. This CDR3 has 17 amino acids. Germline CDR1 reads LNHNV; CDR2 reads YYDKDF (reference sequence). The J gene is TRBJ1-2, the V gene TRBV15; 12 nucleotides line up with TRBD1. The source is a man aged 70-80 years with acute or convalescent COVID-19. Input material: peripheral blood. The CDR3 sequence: CATSRDRGTGGDYGYTF. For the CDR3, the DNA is TGTGCCACCAGCAGAGATCGGGGGACAGGGGGCGACTATGGCTACACCTTC.